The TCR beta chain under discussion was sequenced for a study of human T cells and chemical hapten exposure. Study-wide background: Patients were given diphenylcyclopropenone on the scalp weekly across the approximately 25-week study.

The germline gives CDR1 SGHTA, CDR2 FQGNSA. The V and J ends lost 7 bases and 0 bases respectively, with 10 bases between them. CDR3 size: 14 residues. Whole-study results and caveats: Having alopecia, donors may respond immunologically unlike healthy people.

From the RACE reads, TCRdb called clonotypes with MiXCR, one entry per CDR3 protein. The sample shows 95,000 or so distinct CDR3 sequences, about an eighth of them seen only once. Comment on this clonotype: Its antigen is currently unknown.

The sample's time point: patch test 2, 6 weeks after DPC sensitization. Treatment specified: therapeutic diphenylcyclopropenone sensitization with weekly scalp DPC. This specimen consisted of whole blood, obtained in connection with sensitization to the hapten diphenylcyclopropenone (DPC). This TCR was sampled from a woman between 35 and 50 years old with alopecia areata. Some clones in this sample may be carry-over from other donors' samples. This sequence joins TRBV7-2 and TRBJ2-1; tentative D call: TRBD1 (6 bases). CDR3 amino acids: CASTGQSSYNEQFF. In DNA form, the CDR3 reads TGTGCCAGCACAGGACAGAGCTCCTACAATGAGCAGTTCTTC.